Listed here are 15 T cell receptor beta chains from one sample, sequenced in a study of cytomegalovirus exposure and HLA in healthy donors. PCR used 60 Vbeta primers and 13 Jbeta primers. Measured with immunoSEQ multiplex PCR; TCRdb has only the in-frame clones, and not every one. The sample lists around 180,000 clones, over 60% occurring once. The specimen sequenced was PBMCs. The receptors were gathered from a girl aged 10 to 17 in good health and CMV-seronegative.

This chain links TRBV10-3 with TRBJ1-4, with 11 nucleotides matching TRBD1. There are 15 residues in the CDR3. With V trimmed by 11 bases and J by 4 bases, 9 bases remained unmatched. CDR1 is ENHRY, CDR2 SYGVKD, per germline. CDR3 region: CAFWDRGGSNEKLFF. CDR3 nucleotides: TGTGCCTTCTGGGACAGGGGGGGGAGTAATGAAAAACTGTTTTTT.

J is TRBJ1-1 and V is TRBV19; D call uncertain. The germline V gene has CDR1 LNHDA and CDR2 SQIVND (reference sequence). This CDR3 comprises 13 residues. V lost 11 bases and J lost 2, with 15 bases in between. CDR3 nucleotide sequence: TGTGCCGCGAGCGGGGAGGGAAACACTGAAGCTTTCTTT. This sequence encodes CAASGEGNTEAFF. Full variable domain (outside the CDR3, taken from reference TRBV19 and TRBJ1-1): DGGITQSPKYLFRKEGQNVTLSCEQNLNHDAMYWYRQDPGQGLRLIYYSQIVNDFQKGDIAEGYSVSREKKESFPLTVTSAQKNPTAFYLCAASGEGNTEAFFGQGTRLTVV.

This chain uses TRBV29-1 with TRBJ2-2; TRBD1 is a possible D gene (5 bases). Trimming removed 1 base from V and 5 bases from J, with 14 bases in between. Looked up from germline, CDR1 is SQVTM and CDR2 is ANQGSEA. There are 15 residues in the CDR3. DNA for the CDR3: TGCAGCGTTGAAGGGATCAGGGAATCAACCGGGGAGCTGTTTTTT. Translating gives CSVEGIRESTGELFF.

DNA for the CDR3: TGCAGTGCTAGGATCACAGACGAGCAGTACTTC. Protein: CSARITDEQYF. The J gene is TRBJ2-7, the V gene TRBV20-1; D remains ambiguous. This CDR3 is built from 11 residues. Trimming pared 3 bases from V and 5 bases from J, leaving 8 bases between. Looked up from germline, CDR1 is DFQATT and CDR2 is SNEGSKA (reference sequence).

The rearrangement uses TRBV5-4 and TRBJ2-7; tentatively, D is TRBD1 (7 bases). This CDR3 is built from 14 residues. V lost 4 bases, J lost 7 bases, and 18 bases lay in between. Germline lookup yields CDR1 SGHNT and CDR2 YYREEE (reference sequence). This CDR3 is CASSRGIGGTEQYF. CDR3 sequence (DNA): TGTGCCAGCAGCCGGGGGATAGGGGGCACGGAGCAGTACTTC.

This rearrangement joins TRBV12-5 to TRBJ2-5, with 8 bases lining up with TRBD2. V shed 4 bases and J 2 bases; nucleotides not matched to a gene: 6. Looked up from germline, CDR1 is LGHNT and CDR2 is FRNRAP. The CDR3 length is 15 residues. In DNA form, the CDR3 reads TGTGCTAGTGGTTCCGGGGGGGCCCCACAAGAGACCCAGTACTTC. Encoded protein: CASGSGGAPQETQYF. The full variable domain, rest sourced from reference TRBV12-5 and TRBJ2-5, is DARVTQTPRHKVTEMGQEVTMRCQPILGHNTVFWYRQTMMQGLELLAYFRNRAPLDDSGMPKDRFSAEMPDATLATLKIQPSEPRDSAVYFCASGSGGAPQETQYFGPGTRLLVL.

On this clone itself: Other DNA sequences from this sample encode an identical CDR3 as well. V gene TRBV6-1 combines with J gene TRBJ2-3, with D possibly TRBD1 on 6 matching bases. The germline V gene has CDR1 MNHNS and CDR2 SASEGT. Deletions cut 3 bases from V and 0 bases from J, with 7 bases between. The CDR3 is made up of 14 amino acids. CDR3 sequence reads: CASSEGASTDTQYF. In DNA form, the CDR3 reads TGTGCCAGCAGTGAGGGGGCTAGCACAGATACGCAGTATTTT.

This clone was counted a single time. The genes are TRBV19 and TRBJ1-5; 11 bases are a match to TRBD1. The length of the CDR3 is 14 residues. The V and J ends lost 8 bases and 6 bases, in that order; junction bases with no gene match: 6. Germline V gene sequence: CDR1 LNHDA, CDR2 SQIVND (reference sequence). The CDR3 sequence: CASEDRGRVQPQHF. In DNA, the CDR3 is TGTGCCAGTGAGGACAGGGGGCGAGTTCAGCCCCAGCATTTT.

V is TRBV6-5 and J is TRBJ2-7, with 8 positions matching TRBD1. Germline CDR1 and CDR2: MNHEY and SVGAGI. Trimming removed 7 bases from V and 6 bases from J; junction bases left unmatched: 8. The CDR3 runs to 13 residues. CDR3 sequence: CASTLDRVGEQYF. The CDR3 region has the DNA TGTGCCAGCACCCTGGACAGGGTAGGCGAGCAGTACTTC.

The chain combines TRBV10-2 with TRBJ2-5; possible D gene TRBD2, 7 bases. Germline V gives CDR1 WSHSY, CDR2 SAAADI. The CDR3 consists of 14 residues. The germline V and J ends were trimmed by 8 bases and 3 bases, with 16 bases remaining between them. CDR3 loop: CASGGRGGKETQYF. Here the CDR3 DNA reads TGCGCCAGCGGGGGTAGGGGGGGAAAAGAGACCCAGTACTTC.

The V and J genes are TRBV19 and TRBJ1-5; D remains unclear. Trimming shortened V by 1 base and J by 6 bases, and 7 bases separated the two germline ends. The CDR3 is 13 amino acids. Germline CDR1 reads LNHDA; CDR2 reads SQIVND (reference sequence). CDR3 amino acids: CASSIALGQPQHF. The CDR3 DNA follows: TGTGCCAGTAGTATAGCCCTAGGTCAGCCCCAGCATTTT.

This chain connects TRBV27 to TRBJ1-2; D is ambiguous. Trimming removed 6 bases from V and 2 bases from J, with 13 bases in between. CDR3 length: 14 residues. Germline V gene lookup returns CDR1 MNHEY and CDR2 SMNVEV (reference sequence). CDR3 sequence reads: CASRHREQNYGYTF. The CDR3, as DNA: TGTGCCAGCAGGCACCGGGAGCAAAACTATGGCTACACCTTC.

This rearrangement joins TRBV7-9 to TRBJ2-7; D is unresolved. The CDR3 runs 15 residues. Germline V gene lookup returns CDR1 SEHNR and CDR2 FQNEAQ (reference sequence). The V end lost 1 base, the J end lost 3 bases, and 13 bases lay between the germline ends. DNA of the CDR3: TGTGCCAGCAGCTTAGATGGGCCCCGGAACTACGAGCAGTACTTC. Translating it yields CASSLDGPRNYEQYF.

The chain employs TRBV30 and TRBJ1-2; 7 bases are a match to TRBD1. The CDR3 spans 13 residues. J lost 8 bases, V lost 4 bases, and 10 bases had no gene match. Per the germline V gene, CDR1 is GTSNPN and CDR2 is SVGIG (reference sequence). The CDR3, as DNA: TGTGCCTGGATTTCCCTGAGGGGGCGAGGCTACACCTTC. This sequence encodes CAWISLRGRGYTF.

V usage is TRBV5-1 and J usage is TRBJ1-2; D gene uncertain. CDR1 SGHRS and CDR2 YFSETQ come from the germline V gene. The CDR3 consists of 12 residues. The V and J ends lost 4 bases and 4 bases respectively, with 8 bases between them. CDR3 DNA sequence: TGCGCCAGCAGCCTAGAGACCTATGGCTACACCTTC. Translation gives CASSLETYGYTF.